One sample yielded the 24 T cell receptor beta chains listed below, sequenced in a study of blood T cells in healthy people across ages (dated by TCRdb to between 2014 and 2017). Libraries were built with 5' RACE. The sequencing machine was an Illumina HiSeq 2500. A second PCR of roughly 6 to 11 cycles was performed with a sample-barcoded 5' primer and a J-beta primer mix. TCRdb reprocessing: public reads trimmed at Q25 with fastp, clones called with MiXCR, in-frame beta chains kept. Identical CDR3 proteins give one entry, which carries the most common genes and DNA. The table for this sample lists some 1,000,000 distinct CDR3 sequences; around 27% of them were counted only once. The ten largest clones represent about 0.69% of the sample. The data also belong to a second study, concerning T cells of mothers and their children.

What was sequenced was blood. The source of these receptors is a girl aged 2 to 10 in good health.

This clonotype was observed a few times. The chain links TRBV7-9 to TRBJ1-1; tentatively, D is TRBD1 (5 bases). CDR3 size: 12 residues. Trimming removed 5 bases from V and 9 bases from J, with 13 bases in between. Per germline, CDR1 SEHNR and CDR2 FQNEAQ (reference sequence). CDR3 bases: TGTGCCAGCAGCGGCGACAGCACGAAAGCTTTCTTT. Translating it yields CASSGDSTKAFF. Based on the CDR3 plus reference TRBV7-9 and TRBJ1-1, the full variable domain is DTGVSQNPRHKITKRGQNVTFRCDPISEHNRLYWYRQTLGQGPEFLTYFQNEAQLEKSRLLSDRFSAERPKGSFSTLEIQRTEQGDSAMYLCASSGDSTKAFFGQGTRLTVV.

This clonotype came up a few times. The rearrangement uses TRBV6-5 and TRBJ1-5; D unresolved. V lost 4 bases, J lost 4 bases, and 8 bases lay in between. The germline gives CDR1 MNHEY, CDR2 SVGAGI. This CDR3 has 13 amino acids. The CDR3: CASSWGWNQPQHF. The CDR3 bases are TGTGCCAGCAGTTGGGGATGGAATCAGCCCCAGCATTTT.

There are a few counts of this clonotype. The CDR3 bases are TGCAGCGTTGAAGCGACGGGACAGCTCTACGAGCAGTACTTC. This sequence encodes CSVEATGQLYEQYF. This chain links TRBV29-1 with TRBJ2-5; 7 positions agree with TRBD1. With the DNA end fitting TRBJ2-7 better, the J assignment may be wrong. Germline V gene lookup returns CDR1 SQVTM and CDR2 ANQGSEA. This CDR3 region has 14 residues.

V is TRBV7-9 and J is TRBJ2-5; 14 bases fit TRBD2. The CDR3 extends over 15 amino acids. Unmatched junction bases numbered 1, after V lost 6 bases and J lost 1 base. Germline values: CDR1 SEHNR, CDR2 FQNEAQ (reference sequence). CDR3 DNA sequence: TGTGCCAGCAGTGGGACTAGCGGGGGCCAAGAGACCCAGTACTTC. It is translated as CASSGTSGGQETQYF.

The chain carries TRBV27 and TRBJ2-7, with D perhaps being TRBD1 or TRBD2 (6 bases each). The length of the CDR3 is 13 residues. Germline CDR1 MNHEY, CDR2 SMNVEV (reference sequence). V shed 4 bases and J shed 5 bases, with 12 bases lying between them. CDR3 sequence: CASSSRGVDEQYF. The CDR3 DNA follows: TGTGCCAGCAGTTCTAGGGGGGTCGACGAGCAGTACTTC.

This clonotype was found a few times. The genes are TRBV12-3 or TRBV12-4 and TRBJ2-3; D not certain. V dropped 2 bases and J dropped 4 bases, with 10 bases sitting between them. The CDR3 spans 14 residues. CDR3 protein: CASSLLEWSDTQYF. The CDR3 nucleotides are TGTGCCAGCAGTTTACTAGAATGGTCAGATACGCAGTATTTT.

This clonotype appeared a few times. The chain couples TRBV3-1 to TRBJ2-5; D not resolved. Per the germline V gene, CDR1 is LGHDT and CDR2 is YNNKEL (reference sequence). The ends were cut back, 6 bases at V and 5 bases at J, with 16 bases in the middle. The CDR3 covers 14 residues. CDR3 nucleotide sequence: TGTGCCAGCAGTCCTTCCCCATCGGCGGAGACCCAGTACTTC. It codes for CASSPSPSAETQYF.

This rearrangement joins TRBV18 to TRBJ1-4, with a tentative D call TRBD1 (5 bases). V gave up 2 bases and J gave up 12 bases, with 19 bases separating them. This CDR3 is 15 amino acids long. Germline lookup yields CDR1 KGHSH and CDR2 LQKENI. The CDR3 spells CASSPGAGPLEELFF. As DNA, the CDR3 is TGTGCCAGCTCACCAGGGGCGGGCCCCTTAGAGGAACTGTTTTTT.

The V gene is TRBV11-2, the J gene TRBJ2-7; D not certain. The germline gives CDR1 SGHAT, CDR2 FQNNGV. The length of the CDR3 is 15 residues. V gave up 7 bases and J gave up 3 bases, with 19 bases separating them. The CDR3 coding sequence is TGTGCCAGCACACGCCTTTCCGGGTCCATCTACGAGCAGTACTTC. It encodes CASTRLSGSIYEQYF.

This clonotype has a handful of counts. J is TRBJ2-5 and V is TRBV29-1, with 7 bases lining up with TRBD2. The J call is uncertain, as TRBJ2-1 better fits the DNA end. Germline CDR1 is SQVTM and CDR2 is ANQGSEA. The CDR3 consists of 13 residues. The CDR3 DNA reads as TGCAGCGCGCGAGCGGGGATCTACAATGAGCAGTTCTTC. Amino acid sequence: CSARAGIYNEQFF.

This sequence joins TRBV5-1 and TRBJ1-6; TRBD1 matches at 11 bases. V lost 4 bases, J lost 7 bases, and 10 bases stayed unmatched. CDR1 is SGHRS and CDR2 is YFSETQ in the germline V gene. The CDR3 runs to 17 residues. The CDR3 loop reads CASSDRDRGDWNSPLHF. CDR3 coding DNA: TGCGCCAGCAGCGACCGGGACAGGGGGGATTGGAATTCACCCCTCCACTTT.

This clonotype was detected only a few times. The V call is TRBV5-1, the J call TRBJ2-3, with D possibly being TRBD2 (5 bases). V gave up 4 bases and J gave up 7 bases, with 10 bases separating them. Germline assignment: CDR1 SGHRS and CDR2 YFSETQ. This CDR3 spans 12 amino acids. The CDR3 nucleotides read TGCGCCAGCAGCGTGGACGGGAATACGCAGTATTTT. This gives the protein CASSVDGNTQYF.

The CDR3 coding sequence is TGTGCCAGCAACTCAATAAATGGGGGGACAGCCTACGAGCAGTACTTC. Translated, it gives CASNSINGGTAYEQYF. The J gene is TRBJ2-7, the V gene TRBV7-8, with a weak D call TRBD1 (7 bases). Trimming took 7 bases from V and 2 from J, leaving 21 bases between them. Germline loops: CDR1 SGHVS, CDR2 FQNEAQ. CDR3 length: 16 amino acids.

This clonotype was seen ten or more times. The chain has TRBV5-1 and TRBJ1-5, with 7 bases that match TRBD1. The CDR3 has 15 amino acids. Trimming at V came to 2 bases and at J to 5 bases, leaving 7 bases not matched to a gene. Germline V CDR1 and CDR2: SGHRS, YFSETQ. The CDR3 region is CASSFGTAIDQPQHF. The CDR3 DNA sequence: TGCGCCAGCAGCTTCGGGACAGCCATCGATCAGCCCCAGCATTTT.

The chain is built from TRBV4-3 and TRBJ2-1; 11 positions agree with TRBD2. Losses at the gene ends were 4 bases for V and 9 bases for J; bases not matched to a gene: 8. The CDR3 is 15 amino acids. Germline values: CDR1 LGHNA, CDR2 YSLEER. The CDR3 reads CASSRSGGAVSEQFF. The CDR3 coding sequence is TGCGCCAGCAGCCGTAGCGGGGGGGCGGTCAGTGAGCAGTTCTTC.

The chain recombines TRBV5-1 with TRBJ2-5; 11 bases are shared with TRBD2. The J call is in doubt because the DNA end fits TRBJ2-7 better. The CDR3 has 15 amino acids. The germline V gene encodes CDR1 SGHRS and CDR2 YFSETQ. The CDR3: CASSAQLAGDGEQYF. For the CDR3, the DNA is TGCGCCAGCAGCGCCCAACTAGCGGGAGACGGCGAGCAGTACTTC.

The rearrangement links TRBV24-1 to TRBJ2-1; D gene ambiguous. The germline V gene encodes CDR1 KGHDR and CDR2 SFDVKD. This CDR3 comprises 12 residues. V lost 4 bases and J 12 bases, leaving 12 bases between the germline ends. The CDR3 is CATSDPDVGQFF. Here the CDR3 DNA reads TGTGCCACCAGTGACCCTGATGTGGGGCAGTTCTTC.

As regards this clonotype: An end of the junction differs from the germline gene, which may be a read error. The chain links TRBV2 to TRBJ2-7, with TRBD2 identical over 10 bases. This CDR3 comprises 13 residues. Germline CDR1 and CDR2: SNHLY and FYNNEI. CDR3 sequence reads: CASRYLAGEAEDF. The CDR3 DNA sequence: TGTGCCAGCAGATATCTAGCGGGAGAAGCAGAGGACTTC.

This clonotype was observed a few times. The chain couples TRBV10-3 to TRBJ2-7; D unresolved. The CDR3 is 13 residues long. Germline-derived CDR1 and CDR2 are ENHRY and SYGVKD. V lost 0 bases and J 7 bases, leaving 10 bases between the germline ends. The CDR3 DNA reads as TGTGCCATCAGTGAGTCAAACGAAATGGAGCAGTACTTC. Amino acid sequence: CAISESNEMEQYF.

The chain employs TRBV29-1 and TRBJ2-1; 7 nucleotides match TRBD1. V trimming: 2 bases; J trimming: 5 bases; junction bases outside the gene matches: 6. Germline V gene sequence: CDR1 SQVTM, CDR2 ANQGSEA. The CDR3 consists of 14 residues. CDR3: CSVEYRDSNNEQFF. The CDR3 bases are TGCAGCGTTGAATATAGGGACAGTAACAATGAGCAGTTCTTC.

The chain uses TRBV4-3 and TRBJ2-7, with unresolved D. V was cut by 0 bases and J by 3 bases, with 12 bases left in between. The germline gives CDR1 LGHNA, CDR2 YSLEER. CDR3 length equals 15 residues. The CDR3 sequence: CASSQEFGRYYEQYF. The CDR3 bases are TGCGCCAGCAGCCAAGAATTCGGCAGATACTACGAGCAGTACTTC.

This clonotype was counted only a few times. The chain combines TRBV10-3 with TRBJ2-5, with D unclear. CDR3 size: 12 residues. The germline V and J ends were trimmed by 0 bases and 5 bases, with 4 bases remaining between them. CDR1 and CDR2 (germline): ENHRY, SYGVKD. DNA for the CDR3: TGTGCCATCAGTGAGTCGTCGGAGACCCAGTACTTC. It translates to CAISESSETQYF.

As DNA, the CDR3 is TGTGCCAGCAGCCGGACTAGGACAGATACGCAGTATTTT. Protein: CASSRTRTDTQYF. This chain uses TRBV3-1 with TRBJ2-3, with 7 positions matching TRBD2. CDR1 LGHDT and CDR2 YNNKEL come from the germline V gene (reference sequence). The V and J ends lost 4 bases and 3 bases, in that order; junction bases with no gene match: 1. This CDR3 has 13 residues.

This clonotype was found a few times. Compared with germline, one end of the junction differs, possibly owing to a read error. The J gene is TRBJ2-1, the V gene TRBV11-2, with D hard to call. Germline V gene sequence: CDR1 SGHAT, CDR2 FQNNGV. The CDR3 sequence is 14 residues long. The CDR3 DNA follows: TGTGCCAGCAGCTTAAGGATGAGGATCTACGAGCAGTGCTTC. Its translation: CASSLRMRIYEQCF.